This is a list of T cell receptor beta chains from one sample in a study of blood T cell repertoires in COVID-19. Here immunoSEQ multiplex PCR was the method, and the copy in TCRdb shows in-frame clones only, minus some. Counted here are 190,000 or so clones, around four fifths occurring once; the ten biggest clones make up 2.5% to 3.5%. Sequencing used peripheral blood. Receptors were obtained from a man between 50 and 59 years old with active or convalescent COVID-19. The CDR3 runs from the conserved cysteine through the conserved F or W. The order of the fields is J gene, D gene, V gene, CDR3 protein, CDR3 DNA. A D gene is named only where the DNA matches it firmly.

TRBJ1-1,.,TRBV29-1,CSFQGTEAFF,TGCAGTTTCCAGGGTACTGAAGCTTTCTTT
TRBJ2-2,.,TRBV19,CASSALGSGELFF,TGTGCCAGTAGCGCGCTCGGGTCCGGGGAGCTGTTTTTT
TRBJ1-5,TRBD1,TRBV2,CASSAGGRQPQHF,TGTGCCAGCAGTGCAGGGGGCCGGCAGCCCCAGCATTTT
TRBJ2-1,TRBD2,TRBV5-1,CASSFSTSGADEQFF,TGCGCCAGCAGCTTCTCGACTAGCGGCGCTGATGAGCAGTTCTTC
TRBJ1-6,TRBD1,TRBV5-1,CASSFRDRASSSYNSPLHF,TGCGCCAGCAGCTTCCGGGACAGGGCCTCCAGCTCCTATAATTCACCCCTCCACTTT
TRBJ2-1,.,TRBV7-7,CASSLNMEAYNEQFF,TGTGCTAGCAGCTTAAACATGGAGGCTTACAATGAGCAGTTCTTC
TRBJ2-2,.,TRBV27,CASSPQTEITGELFF,TGTGCCAGCAGCCCTCAGACAGAAATAACCGGGGAGCTGTTTTTT
TRBJ2-2,TRBD1,TRBV7-9,CASSLGTGSAGELFF,TGTGCCAGCAGCCTCGGGACAGGGTCGGCCGGGGAGCTGTTTTTT
TRBJ2-2,TRBD1,TRBV6-6,CASSTSRGPNTGELFF,TGTGCCAGCAGCACCTCCAGGGGGCCGAACACCGGGGAGCTGTTTTTT
TRBJ1-5,.,TRBV7-6,CASSLGSGISNQPQHF,TGTGCCAGCAGCTTAGGGTCAGGGATTAGCAATCAGCCCCAGCATTTT
TRBJ2-7,.,TRBV7-2,CASSSSVGGYEQYF,TGTGCCAGCAGCTCCTCCGTAGGGGGCTACGAGCAGTACTTC
TRBJ1-5,.,TRBV15,CATSRARTPLYQPQHF,TGTGCCACCAGCAGGGCGAGGACACCCCTTTATCAGCCCCAGCATTTT
TRBJ1-3,.,TRBV30,CAWTSLFGNTIYF,TGTGCCTGGACGTCCCTGTTTGGAAACACCATATATTTT